This is a list of T cell receptor beta chains from one sample in a study. Sequencing was performed with immunoSEQ multiplex PCR; in TCRdb, only in-frame clones are kept and a portion is missing. The data hold 60,000 to 75,000 clones, with around 93% observed a single time. Sequencing input: PBMCs. The receptors shown here come from a man aged 35 to 55 with rheumatoid arthritis. The CDR3 runs from the conserved cysteine through the conserved F or W. The order of the fields is CDR3 length, J gene, V gene, clone size, CDR3 protein. Expanded clones are given a class, and other clones once, few, many or no size at all.

CDR3 length: 18
J gene: TRBJ2-4
V gene: TRBV5-1
clone size: .
CDR3 protein: CASSSGTAKILAKNIQYF

CDR3 length: 15
J gene: TRBJ2-2
V gene: TRBV3-1/TRBV3-2
clone size: .
CDR3 protein: CASSYRLAGGGELFF

CDR3 length: 11
J gene: TRBJ2-7
V gene: TRBV6-5
clone size: few
CDR3 protein: CASSYSHEQYF

CDR3 length: 15
J gene: TRBJ1-5
V gene: TRBV2
clone size: .
CDR3 protein: CASSVGDRETEPQHF

CDR3 length: 11
J gene: TRBJ2-5
V gene: TRBV28
clone size: .
CDR3 protein: CASSNTETQYF

CDR3 length: 15
J gene: TRBJ1-2
V gene: TRBV19
clone size: .
CDR3 protein: CASKSPGRDGSGYTF

CDR3 length: 15
J gene: TRBJ1-3
V gene: TRBV15
clone size: .
CDR3 protein: CATSRGTGTSNTIYF

CDR3 length: 16
J gene: TRBJ1-5
V gene: TRBV19
clone size: .
CDR3 protein: CASRKLGAASNQPQHF

CDR3 length: 14
J gene: TRBJ1-1
V gene: TRBV7-3
clone size: .
CDR3 protein: CASSSQGRNTEAFF

CDR3 length: 16
J gene: TRBJ1-5
V gene: TRBV27
clone size: .
CDR3 protein: CASSLSGEYSNQPQHF

CDR3 length: 13
J gene: TRBJ2-1
V gene: TRBV14
clone size: once
CDR3 protein: CASSQVRYNEQFF

CDR3 length: 16
J gene: TRBJ2-2
V gene: TRBV18
clone size: .
CDR3 protein: CASSPWTSGNTGELFF

CDR3 length: 11
J gene: TRBJ2-1
V gene: TRBV6-2/TRBV6-3
clone size: .
CDR3 protein: CASSPGREQFF

CDR3 length: 14
J gene: TRBJ2-2
V gene: TRBV9
clone size: .
CDR3 protein: CASTLRAGTGELFF

CDR3 length: 14
J gene: TRBJ2-3
V gene: TRBV3-1/TRBV3-2
clone size: .
CDR3 protein: CASRGRTVTDTQYF

CDR3 length: 14
J gene: TRBJ1-4
V gene: TRBV7-9
clone size: .
CDR3 protein: CASSLWGAREKLFF

CDR3 length: 10
J gene: TRBJ1-3
V gene: TRBV2
clone size: .
CDR3 protein: CASSVNTIYF

CDR3 length: 14
J gene: TRBJ1-2
V gene: TRBV5-1
clone size: .
CDR3 protein: CASSTSGVDYGYTF

CDR3 length: 16
J gene: TRBJ2-7
V gene: TRBV2
clone size: .
CDR3 protein: CASLLTGARLAYEQYF

CDR3 length: 15
J gene: TRBJ2-7
V gene: TRBV18
clone size: .
CDR3 protein: CASSRGQGEAYEQYF

CDR3 length: 15
J gene: TRBJ1-4
V gene: TRBV4-1
clone size: .
CDR3 protein: CASSTTGTGNEKLFF

CDR3 length: 15
J gene: TRBJ1-3
V gene: TRBV2
clone size: .
CDR3 protein: CASSEASSSGNTIYF

CDR3 length: 12
J gene: TRBJ2-2
V gene: TRBV6-5
clone size: once
CDR3 protein: CASSLNTGELFF